The clone carrying this TCR beta chain was counted at least ten times. No antigen is known for it. The sample originates from a study of CD8 T cells in ankylosing spondylitis. As the method for making TCR beta libraries, quantitative 5'-RACE with molecular barcodes was used. TCRdb called the 5' RACE reads again in MiXCR, with one record for every CDR3 protein. The data show about 160,000 distinct CDR3 sequences, approximately 20% seen once. Study-level findings and limits: Characteristic, it appeared, of ankylosing spondylitis blood was a TCR beta motif of about eight highly homologous variants. Earlier authors reported some of these motif variants in reactive arthritis synovial fluid and blood. Reportedly, significant enrichment of disease-linked clones occurred in matched ankylosing spondylitis synovial fluid.

The CDR3 is 14 residues long. With 6 bases removed from V and 2 bases from J, the gap between germline ends came to 12 bases. Per the germline V gene, CDR1 is MNHNS and CDR2 is SASEGT. Sequencing input: blood, either unsorted or a sorted T cell fraction (not recorded which). The chain carries TRBV6-1 and TRBJ2-3; possible D gene TRBD2, 5 bases. This TCR was recovered from a male donor with ankylosing spondylitis or in good health (not recorded which). The CDR3 DNA reads TGTGCCAGCAGCCCCCTCGGGAACACAGATACGCAGTATTTT. Protein: CASSPLGNTDTQYF.